These 15 T cell receptor beta chains were all obtained from the same sample, sequenced in a study of T-cell reconstitution after alpha-beta-depleted transplantation in children. TCRbeta library preparation incorporated unique molecular identifiers. One entry per CDR3 protein, called by TCRdb with MiXCR from the PCR reads. The data show approximately 510,000 distinct CDR3 sequences, with approximately 16% seen just once and 3% to 4% held by the top ten. The sequences come from PBMCs from the stem cell graft donor, collected from the stem cell graft. Receptor source: a human donor who donated a stem cell graft to a child with acute lymphoblastic leukemia.

The gene calls are TRBV23-1 and TRBJ2-7; 10 bases are shared with TRBD2. TRBV23-1 is marked as an open reading frame, function uncertain. V lost 4 bases to trimming and J lost 5 bases; unmatched junction nucleotides: 8. The CDR3 is made up of 15 amino acids. The CDR3 sequence is CASSPPSGRAHEQYF. CDR3 nucleotide sequence: TGCGCCAGCAGTCCGCCAAGCGGGAGGGCCCACGAGCAGTACTTC.

This clonotype turned up a few times. The chain uses TRBV20-1 and TRBJ2-1; tentative D call: TRBD2 (5 bases). The germline V and J ends were trimmed by 3 bases and 3 bases, with 15 bases remaining between them. The CDR3 extends over 15 amino acids. CDR1 DFQATT and CDR2 SNEGSKA come from the germline V gene (reference sequence). The CDR3 coding sequence is TGCAGTGCTAGTCGGTCGGGGTTCGGCTACAATGAGCAGTTCTTC. Its translation: CSASRSGFGYNEQFF.

This clonotype was detected only a few times. V gene TRBV5-1 combines with J gene TRBJ2-6; TRBD1 matches at 10 bases. CDR3 size: 18 residues. V shed 7 bases, J shed 2 bases, and the junction held 12 bases outside the gene matches. In germline, CDR1 is SGHRS, CDR2 YFSETQ. Here the CDR3 reads CASQRTGGSPTGANVLTF. The CDR3 region has the DNA TGCGCCAGCCAACGGACAGGGGGATCCCCTACTGGGGCCAACGTCCTGACTTTC.

This clonotype was seen a few times. This chain links TRBV3-1 with TRBJ2-1, with D perhaps TRBD1 or TRBD2 (5 bases each). The CDR3 spans 15 residues. Per the germline V gene, CDR1 is LGHDT and CDR2 is YNNKEL (reference sequence). Trimming cost V 4 bases and J 6 bases, with 16 bases left between them. The CDR3 here is CASSRGLVGSNEQFF. The CDR3 DNA is TGTGCCAGCAGCCGGGGGTTAGTGGGGAGCAATGAGCAGTTCTTC.

The genes are TRBV18 and TRBJ1-1; 8 nucleotides align to TRBD1. The CDR3 extends over 15 amino acids. Trimming took 5 bases from V and 6 from J; bases not matched to a gene: 11. The germline CDR1 and CDR2 sequences are KGHSH and LQKENI. The CDR3 sequence: CASSWTGNVNAEAFF. CDR3 DNA sequence: TGTGCCAGCTCATGGACAGGGAACGTTAACGCTGAAGCTTTCTTT.

This chain joins TRBV11-2 and TRBJ2-1, with 10 bases identical to TRBD2. J was trimmed by 1 base and V by 1 base; bases with no gene match: 7. Looked up from germline, CDR1 is SGHAT and CDR2 is FQNNGV. CDR3 length: 18 residues. The CDR3 nucleotides are TGTGCCAGCAGCTTAGGGGGACCTAGCGGGAGATCCTACAATGAGCAGTTCTTC. It yields the protein CASSLGGPSGRSYNEQFF. Using reference TRBV11-2 and TRBJ2-1 for the parts outside the CDR3, the full variable domain is EAGVAQSPRYKIIEKRQSVAFWCNPISGHATLYWYQQILGQGPKLLIQFQNNGVVDDSQLPKDRFSAERLKGVDSTLKIQPAKLEDSAVYLCASSLGGPSGRSYNEQFFGPGTRLTVL.

V gene TRBV20-1 combines with J gene TRBJ2-7, with a tentative D call TRBD2 (7 bases). V was shortened by 6 bases and J by 6 bases, with 18 bases between the two germline ends. This CDR3 is 13 amino acids long. Looked up from germline, CDR1 is DFQATT and CDR2 is SNEGSKA (reference sequence). The chain's CDR3 is CSAGGGYQTEQYF. In nucleotides, the CDR3 is TGCAGTGCGGGCGGGGGCTACCAAACCGAGCAGTACTTC.

The chain is built from TRBV29-1 and TRBJ1-5; D remains ambiguous. V was trimmed by 4 bases and J by 5 bases, leaving 12 bases between them. CDR3 length: 13 amino acids. The germline V gene has CDR1 SQVTM and CDR2 ANQGSEA. The CDR3 nucleotides read TGCAGCGTTGGGACTTCCTTTGATCAGCCCCAGCATTTT. This codes for CSVGTSFDQPQHF.

J is TRBJ2-5 and V is TRBV5-1; the match to TRBD2 covers 10 bases. The germline V gene encodes CDR1 SGHRS and CDR2 YFSETQ. V lost 5 bases to trimming and J lost 1 base; unmatched junction nucleotides: 11. The length of the CDR3 is 17 residues. The CDR3 is CASRVRTSGIFQETQYF. CDR3 in DNA: TGCGCCAGCAGAGTGCGGACTAGCGGTATATTCCAAGAGACCCAGTACTTC. The full variable domain, with the rest looked up from reference TRBV5-1 and TRBJ2-5, is KAGVTQTPRYLIKTRGQQVTLSCSPISGHRSVSWYQQTPGQGLQFLFEYFSETQRNKGNFPGRFSGRQFSNSRSEMNVSTLELGDSALYLCASRVRTSGIFQETQYFGPGTRLLVL.

The chain is built from TRBV5-1 and TRBJ2-1; D not certain. Germline lookup yields CDR1 SGHRS and CDR2 YFSETQ. Trimming removed 0 bases from V and 0 bases from J, with 13 bases in between. The CDR3 is 17 residues long. CDR3 sequence reads: CASSLAGFLSSYNEQFF. The CDR3 DNA follows: TGCGCCAGCAGCTTGGCCGGCTTTCTGAGCTCCTACAATGAGCAGTTCTTC.

This clonotype was counted only a few times. CDR3 sequence (DNA): TGTGCCAGCAGCTTACCGGGGACAGACAATCAGCCCCAGCATTTT. The encoded protein is CASSLPGTDNQPQHF. The chain uses TRBV7-9 and TRBJ1-5; 7 positions agree with TRBD1. The germline CDR1 and CDR2 sequences are SEHNR and FQNEAQ (reference sequence). This CDR3 is 15 amino acids long. The V and J ends lost 2 bases and 3 bases, in that order; junction bases with no gene match: 4. Full variable domain (remainder filled in from reference TRBV7-9 and TRBJ1-5): DTGVSQNPRHKITKRGQNVTFRCDPISEHNRLYWYRQTLGQGPEFLTYFQNEAQLEKSRLLSDRFSAERPKGSFSTLEIQRTEQGDSAMYLCASSLPGTDNQPQHFGDGTRLSIL.

This rearrangement joins TRBV7-3 to TRBJ2-7, with 8 bases identical to TRBD2. V shed 8 bases and J 1 base; nucleotides not matched to a gene: 10. Germline lookup yields CDR1 SGHTA and CDR2 FQGTGA. This CDR3 is 15 amino acids long. The CDR3 reads CASAAGGGPSYEQYF. CDR3 bases: TGTGCCAGCGCCGCGGGGGGCGGGCCATCCTACGAGCAGTACTTC.

This clonotype was counted between two and nine times. The genes are TRBV29-1 and TRBJ2-3; D gene unclear. The CDR3 runs to 13 residues. Germline assignment: CDR1 SQVTM and CDR2 ANQGSEA. Trimming removed 4 bases from V and 3 bases from J, with 11 bases in between. As DNA, the CDR3 is TGCAGCGTTGTAGGACCGGAGACAGATACGCAGTATTTT. It translates to CSVVGPETDTQYF.

The chain links TRBV7-2 to TRBJ2-3; D gene ambiguous. Germline V gene data show CDR1 as SGHTA and CDR2 as FQGNSA. The V end was cut by 2 bases, the J end by 4 bases, with 10 bases between. The CDR3 spans 14 residues. CDR3 sequence: CASSLRARADTQYF. CDR3 in DNA: TGTGCCAGCAGCTTACGAGCGCGCGCAGATACGCAGTATTTT. Combining the CDR3 with reference TRBV7-2 and TRBJ2-3 gives the whole variable domain GAGVSQSPSNKVTEKGKDVELRCDPISGHTALYWYRQSLGQGLEFLIYFQGNSAPDKSGLPSDRFSAERTGGSVSTLTIQRTQQEDSAVYLCASSLRARADTQYFGPGTRLTVL.

This clonotype has a single count. This chain links TRBV20-1 with TRBJ2-1, with 9 bases that match TRBD1. Germline V gene sequence: CDR1 DFQATT, CDR2 SNEGSKA (reference sequence). CDR3 length: 15 amino acids. Trimming removed 0 bases from V and 7 bases from J; junction bases left unmatched: 7. CDR3 coding DNA: TGCAGTGCTAGAGATAACAGGGGGCAAAGGAATGAGCAGTTCTTC. It is translated as CSARDNRGQRNEQFF.